The source of this T cell receptor beta chain is a study of blood T cell repertoires in COVID-19. In the study overall: Samples taken during acute and convalescent COVID-19 were collected in the United States, Italy and Spain. In each case, the material was cDNA or gDNA derived from T cells, B-cell-depleted T cells, or PBMCs.

Original data processing: By means of reference gene primer amplification, nucleated cell counts were estimated. TCRdb's copy holds only in-frame clones and misses some; the assay was immunoSEQ multiplex PCR. That table furnishes V, J and clone size, whereas the DNA furnished D and trimming. The data contain 100,000 to 120,000 clones, nearly 80% of them seen just once; the ten biggest clones take up 16%. V gave up 1 base and J gave up 5 bases, with 6 bases separating them. There are 12 residues in the CDR3. The germline gives CDR1 LGHNT, CDR2 FRNRAP. Sequencing was done on a sample of peripheral blood. The rearrangement joins TRBV12-5 to TRBJ2-7, with D unresolved. This TCR was sampled from a woman of 80 years or more with active or convalescent COVID-19. This chain's CDR3 is CASGLGLHEQYF. CDR3 in DNA: TGTGCTAGTGGTTTGGGACTCCACGAGCAGTACTTC.